This T cell receptor (beta chain) was recovered during a study of CD8 T cells in ankylosing spondylitis. Study observations and caveats: Clones tied to disease were said to be significantly enriched in matched ankylosing spondylitis synovial fluid. Among TCR beta sequences, a motif of fewer than 10 highly homologous variants appeared characteristic of ankylosing spondylitis blood.

This clonotype came up many times. Its antigen remains unknown. Each TCR beta library was made by quantitative 5'-RACE that incorporated molecular barcodes. TCRdb independently ran MiXCR on the 5' RACE reads; one entry per CDR3 protein. There are 700,000 to 850,000 distinct CDR3 sequences in the sample; approximately 12% occur only once, and less than 0.65% lies in the top ten. With 6 bases clipped from V and 0 bases from J, the junction kept 5 bases outside the gene matches. The length of the CDR3 is 15 residues. CDR1 and CDR2 from the germline V gene are SQVTM and ANQGSEA. The receptor's source is a male donor with ankylosing spondylitis. This sequence joins TRBV29-1 and TRBJ2-5, with TRBD2 matching 12 bases. Sequencing was done on a sample of blood, either unsorted or a sorted T cell fraction (not recorded which). This CDR3 reads CSVPTSGGNQETQYF. CDR3 in DNA: TGCAGCGTGCCGACTAGCGGGGGTAACCAAGAGACCCAGTACTTC.